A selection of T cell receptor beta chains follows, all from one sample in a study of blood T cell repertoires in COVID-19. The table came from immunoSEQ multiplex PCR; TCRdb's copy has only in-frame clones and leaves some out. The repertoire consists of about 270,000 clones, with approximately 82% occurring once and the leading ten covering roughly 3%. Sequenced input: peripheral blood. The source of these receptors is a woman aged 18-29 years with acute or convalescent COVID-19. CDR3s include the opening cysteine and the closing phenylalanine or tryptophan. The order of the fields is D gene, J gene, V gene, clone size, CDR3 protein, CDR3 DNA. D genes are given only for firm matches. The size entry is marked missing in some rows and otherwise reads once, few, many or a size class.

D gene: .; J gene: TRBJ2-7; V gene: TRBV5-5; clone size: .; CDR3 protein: CASSQNPGVVEQYF; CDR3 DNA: TGTGCCAGCAGCCAAAATCCAGGGGTGGTCGAGCAGTACTTC
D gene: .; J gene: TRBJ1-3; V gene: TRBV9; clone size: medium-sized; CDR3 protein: CATGPGEKNSGNTIYF; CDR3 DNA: TGTGCCACCGGGCCAGGGGAAAAAAACTCTGGAAACACCATATATTTT
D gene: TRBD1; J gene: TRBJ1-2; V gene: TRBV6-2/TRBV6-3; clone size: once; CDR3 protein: CASIPGTGFPGYTF; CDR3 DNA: TGTGCCAGCATCCCAGGGACAGGGTTCCCTGGCTACACCTTC
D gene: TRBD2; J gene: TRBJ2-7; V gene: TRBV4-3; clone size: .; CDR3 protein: CASSLNRLAGGITYEQYF; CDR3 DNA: TGCGCCAGCAGCCTCAACAGACTAGCGGGGGGGATAACCTACGAGCAGTACTTC
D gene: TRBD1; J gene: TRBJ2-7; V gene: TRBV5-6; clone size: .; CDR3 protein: CASRPGTGEAEQYF; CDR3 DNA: TGTGCCAGCAGACCGGGGACAGGGGAGGCCGAGCAGTACTTC
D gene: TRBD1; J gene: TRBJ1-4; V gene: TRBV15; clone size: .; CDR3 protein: CATSVGTANEKLFF; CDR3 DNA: TGTGCCACCAGCGTCGGGACAGCTAATGAAAAACTGTTTTTT
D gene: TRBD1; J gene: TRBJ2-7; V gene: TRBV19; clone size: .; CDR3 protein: CASTQDRDHEQYF; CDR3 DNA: TGTGCCAGTACCCAGGACAGGGACCACGAGCAGTACTTC
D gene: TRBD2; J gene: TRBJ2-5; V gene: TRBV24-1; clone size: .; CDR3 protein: CATSPLAGGPLGETQYF; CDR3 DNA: TGTGCCACCAGTCCTCTAGCGGGAGGGCCCTTGGGAGAGACCCAGTACTTC
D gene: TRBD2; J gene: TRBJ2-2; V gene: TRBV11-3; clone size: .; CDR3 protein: CASSLDPMGLITGELFF; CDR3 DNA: TGTGCCAGCAGCTTAGATCCGATGGGACTAATCACCGGGGAGCTGTTTTTT
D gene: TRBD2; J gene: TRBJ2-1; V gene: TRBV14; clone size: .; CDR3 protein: CASSQAGTSGRIGNEQFF; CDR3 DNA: TGTGCCAGCAGCCAAGCTGGGACTAGCGGGAGAATTGGGAATGAGCAGTTCTTC
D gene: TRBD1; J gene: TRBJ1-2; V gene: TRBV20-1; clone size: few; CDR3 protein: CSVRQGRGYTF; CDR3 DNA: TGCAGTGTCCGACAGGGACGTGGCTACACCTTC
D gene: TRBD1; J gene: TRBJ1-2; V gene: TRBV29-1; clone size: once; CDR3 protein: CSVETGNSNYGYTF; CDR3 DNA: TGCAGCGTAGAGACAGGGAACTCTAACTATGGCTACACCTTC
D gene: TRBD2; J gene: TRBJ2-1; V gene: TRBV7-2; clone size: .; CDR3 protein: CASSWGLVVSNEQFF; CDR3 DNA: TGTGCCAGCAGCTGGGGACTAGTAGTGAGCAATGAGCAGTTCTTC
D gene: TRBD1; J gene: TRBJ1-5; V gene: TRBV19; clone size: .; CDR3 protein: CASRQTGANSNQPQHF; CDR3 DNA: TGTGCCAGTAGGCAAACAGGGGCGAATAGCAATCAGCCCCAGCATTTT
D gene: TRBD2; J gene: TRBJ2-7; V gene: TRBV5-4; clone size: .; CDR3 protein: CASSFGLAGSSYEQYF; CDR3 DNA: TGTGCCAGCAGCTTCGGACTAGCGGGCTCCTCCTACGAGCAGTACTTC
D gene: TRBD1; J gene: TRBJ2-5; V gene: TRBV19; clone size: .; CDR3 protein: CASRPGTGRETQYF; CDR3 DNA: TGTGCCAGTAGGCCAGGGACAGGGAGGGAGACCCAGTACTTC
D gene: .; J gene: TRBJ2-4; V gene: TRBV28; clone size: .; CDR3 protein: CASSLRLGSAKNIQYF; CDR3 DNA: TGTGCCAGCAGTTTACGTCTGGGCTCAGCCAAAAACATTCAGTACTTC
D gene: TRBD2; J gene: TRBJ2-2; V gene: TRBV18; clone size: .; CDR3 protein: CASSSRTSGTNTGELFF; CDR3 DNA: TGTGCCAGCTCATCCCGGACTAGCGGGACGAACACCGGGGAGCTGTTTTTT
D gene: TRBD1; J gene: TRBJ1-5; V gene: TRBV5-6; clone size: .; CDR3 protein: CASSLRRDRRQPQHF; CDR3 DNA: TGTGCCAGCAGCTTACGCCGGGACAGGCGTCAGCCCCAGCATTTT
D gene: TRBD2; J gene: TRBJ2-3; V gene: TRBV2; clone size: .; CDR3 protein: CASRAGAGPDTQYF; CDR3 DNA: TGTGCCAGCAGGGCGGGAGCGGGCCCAGATACGCAGTATTTT
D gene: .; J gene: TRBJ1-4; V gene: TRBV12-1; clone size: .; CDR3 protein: CASSFGTGRRGEKLFF; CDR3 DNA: TGTGCCAGCAGCTTTGGGACAGGGAGGAGGGGTGAAAAACTGTTTTTT
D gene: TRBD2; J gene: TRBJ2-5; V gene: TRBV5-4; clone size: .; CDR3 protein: CASSLAGLPSGDKETQYF; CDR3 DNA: TGTGCCAGCAGCTTGGCCGGTTTGCCTAGCGGGGATAAAGAGACCCAGTACTTC
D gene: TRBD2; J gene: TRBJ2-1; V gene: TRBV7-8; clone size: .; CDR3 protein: CASSLGPPSGRAYNEQFF; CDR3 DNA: TGTGCCAGCAGCTTGGGCCCCCCTAGCGGGAGGGCCTACAATGAGCAGTTCTTC
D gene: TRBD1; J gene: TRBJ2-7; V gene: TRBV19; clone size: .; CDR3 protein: CASSMVTGGSYEQYF; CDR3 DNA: TGTGCCAGTAGTATGGTGACAGGGGGCTCCTACGAGCAGTACTTC
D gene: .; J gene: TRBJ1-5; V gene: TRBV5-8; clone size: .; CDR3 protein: CASSLGFHSGGLPQHF; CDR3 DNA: TGTGCCAGCAGCTTGGGCTTCCATTCGGGGGGCCTGCCCCAGCATTTT
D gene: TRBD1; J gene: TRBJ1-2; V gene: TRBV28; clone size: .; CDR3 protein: CASSLGPGTGAATTF; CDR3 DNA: TGTGCCAGCAGTTTAGGTCCGGGGACAGGGGCCGCCACCACCTTC
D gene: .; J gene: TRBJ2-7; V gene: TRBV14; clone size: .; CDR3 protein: CASSLLPGYEQYF; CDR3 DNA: TGTGCCAGCAGCCTCCTCCCAGGGTACGAGCAGTACTTC
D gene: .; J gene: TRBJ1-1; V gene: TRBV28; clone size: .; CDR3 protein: CASSLRTEAFF; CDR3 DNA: TGTGCCAGCAGTTTACGCACTGAAGCTTTCTTT
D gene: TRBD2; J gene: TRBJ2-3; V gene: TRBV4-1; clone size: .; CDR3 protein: CASSQEGLAGVTDTQYF; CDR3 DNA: TGCGCCAGCAGCCAAGAGGGCCTAGCGGGAGTCACAGATACGCAGTATTTT
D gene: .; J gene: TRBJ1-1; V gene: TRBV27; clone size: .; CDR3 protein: CASSSQPPRVGTEAFF; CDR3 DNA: TGTGCCAGCAGCTCTCAACCCCCCAGGGTAGGCACTGAAGCTTTCTTT
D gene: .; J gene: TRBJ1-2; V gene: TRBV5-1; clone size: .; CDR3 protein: CASSKIQGGDGYTF; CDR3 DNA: TGCGCCAGCAGCAAGATACAGGGTGGAGATGGCTACACCTTC
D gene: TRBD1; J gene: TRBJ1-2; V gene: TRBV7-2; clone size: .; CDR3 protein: CASSITLQGAGVDGYTF; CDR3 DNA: TGTGCCAGCAGCATCACGTTACAGGGGGCGGGCGTCGATGGCTACACCTTC
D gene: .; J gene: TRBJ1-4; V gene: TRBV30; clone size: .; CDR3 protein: CAWSVHWQGGEKLFF; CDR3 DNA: TGTGCCTGGAGTGTACATTGGCAGGGCGGTGAAAAACTGTTTTTT
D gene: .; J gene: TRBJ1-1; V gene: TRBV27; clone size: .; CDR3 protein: CASSLVGVNTEAFF; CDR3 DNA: TGTGCCAGCAGTTTAGTCGGGGTGAACACTGAAGCTTTCTTT
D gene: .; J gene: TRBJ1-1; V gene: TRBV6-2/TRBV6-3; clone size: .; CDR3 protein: CASSPISGQNTEAFF; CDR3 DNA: TGTGCCAGCAGCCCAATCTCCGGACAGAACACTGAAGCTTTCTTT
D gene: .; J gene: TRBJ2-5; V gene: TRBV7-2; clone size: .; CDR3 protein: CASSLVTPWGEGETQYF; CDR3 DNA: TGTGCCAGCAGCTTAGTTACCCCCTGGGGAGAGGGAGAGACCCAGTACTTC
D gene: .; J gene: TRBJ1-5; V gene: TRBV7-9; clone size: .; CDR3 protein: CASSPPGGYQPQHF; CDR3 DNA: TGTGCCAGCAGCCCCCCGGGGGGATACCAGCCCCAGCATTTT
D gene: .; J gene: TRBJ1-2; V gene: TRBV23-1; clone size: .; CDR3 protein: CASSQSCQGNYGYTF; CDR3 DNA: TGCGCCAGCAGTCAATCGTGTCAGGGGAACTATGGCTACACCTTC
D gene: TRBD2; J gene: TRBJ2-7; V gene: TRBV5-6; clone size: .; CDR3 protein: CASRPGLAGDYEQYF; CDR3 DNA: TGTGCCAGCAGGCCGGGACTAGCGGGAGACTACGAGCAGTACTTC
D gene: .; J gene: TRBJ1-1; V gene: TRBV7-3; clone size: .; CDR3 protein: CASSLTGSLNTEAFF; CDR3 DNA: TGTGCCAGCAGCTTAACGGGCAGCCTGAACACTGAAGCTTTCTTT
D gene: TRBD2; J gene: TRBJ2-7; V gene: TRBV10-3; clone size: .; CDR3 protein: CAISEATGLAGGSSYEQYF; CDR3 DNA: TGTGCCATCAGTGAGGCCACGGGACTAGCGGGAGGGAGCTCCTACGAGCAGTACTTC
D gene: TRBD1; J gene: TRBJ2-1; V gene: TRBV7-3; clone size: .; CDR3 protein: CASSQQGQGNNEQFF; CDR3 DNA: TGTGCCAGCAGCCAGCAGGGACAGGGTAACAATGAGCAGTTCTTC
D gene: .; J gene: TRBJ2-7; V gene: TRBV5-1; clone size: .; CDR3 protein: CASSLVLKDRTNYEQYF; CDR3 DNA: TGCGCCAGCAGCTTGGTTTTAAAGGACAGAACAAATTACGAGCAGTACTTC
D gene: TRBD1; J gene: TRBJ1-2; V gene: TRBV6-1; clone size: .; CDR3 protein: CASSEGQNYGYTF; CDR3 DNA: TGTGCCAGCAGTGAGGGACAGAACTATGGCTACACCTTC
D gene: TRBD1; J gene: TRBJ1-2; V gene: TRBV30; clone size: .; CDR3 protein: CAWSVGTGRGYTF; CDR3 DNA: TGTGCCTGGAGTGTAGGGACAGGGCGTGGCTACACCTTC
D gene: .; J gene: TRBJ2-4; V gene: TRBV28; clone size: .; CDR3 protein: CASSLGQDNIQYF; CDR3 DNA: TGTGCCAGCAGTTTGGGGCAGGATAACATTCAGTACTTC
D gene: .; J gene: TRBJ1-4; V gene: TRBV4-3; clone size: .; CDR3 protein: CASSQDSATNEKLFF; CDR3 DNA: TGCGCCAGCAGCCAGGACAGCGCAACTAATGAAAAACTGTTTTTT
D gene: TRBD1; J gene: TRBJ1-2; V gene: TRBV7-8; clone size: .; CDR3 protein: CASSIPDRAANYGYTF; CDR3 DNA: TGTGCCAGCAGCATACCGGACAGGGCAGCTAACTATGGCTACACCTTC
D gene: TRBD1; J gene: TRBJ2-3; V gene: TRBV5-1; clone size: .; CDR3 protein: CASSFDRGSTDTQYF; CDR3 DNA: TGCGCCAGCAGCTTTGACAGGGGATCCACAGATACGCAGTATTTT
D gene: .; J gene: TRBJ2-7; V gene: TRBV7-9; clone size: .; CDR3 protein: CANTSGQGSYEQYF; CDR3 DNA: TGTGCCAACACCTCAGGGCAGGGTTCCTACGAGCAGTACTTC
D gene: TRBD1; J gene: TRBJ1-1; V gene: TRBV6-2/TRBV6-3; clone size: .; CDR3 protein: CASSYRTGGNTEAFF; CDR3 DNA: TGTGCCAGCAGTTACCGGACAGGGGGGAACACTGAAGCTTTCTTT
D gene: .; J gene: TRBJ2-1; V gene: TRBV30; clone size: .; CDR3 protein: CAWSVLVPPNEQFF; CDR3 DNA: TGTGCCTGGAGTGTTCTAGTCCCTCCCAATGAGCAGTTCTTC
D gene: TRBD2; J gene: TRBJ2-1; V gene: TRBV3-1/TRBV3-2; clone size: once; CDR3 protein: CASSQDRREGSYNEQFF; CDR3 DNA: TGTGCCAGCAGCCAAGATAGACGGGAGGGCTCCTACAATGAGCAGTTCTTC